This T cell receptor (beta chain) was identified during a study of CD8 T cells in Susac syndrome. With random hexamers, reverse transcription was performed on about 0.5 to 1 ug of RNA. One entry per CDR3 protein, called by TCRdb with MiXCR from the immunoSEQ multiplex PCR reads. Seen here are 190,000 or so distinct CDR3 sequences, around 93% observed once, and the top ten hold about 0.08%. Between the trimmed V and J ends, which lost 1 base and 1 base, there was a span of 6 bases. Germline loops: CDR1 SQVTM, CDR2 ANQGSEA. The CDR3 runs to 13 residues. The J gene is TRBJ2-3, the V gene TRBV29-1; D call uncertain. The sequenced sample was CD4+ T cells from PBMCs. The sequence derives from a human donor with multiple sclerosis. The CDR3 region has the DNA TGCAGCGTTGAAGTGGCGGGCACAGATACGCAGTATTTT. Translation gives CSVEVAGTDTQYF.